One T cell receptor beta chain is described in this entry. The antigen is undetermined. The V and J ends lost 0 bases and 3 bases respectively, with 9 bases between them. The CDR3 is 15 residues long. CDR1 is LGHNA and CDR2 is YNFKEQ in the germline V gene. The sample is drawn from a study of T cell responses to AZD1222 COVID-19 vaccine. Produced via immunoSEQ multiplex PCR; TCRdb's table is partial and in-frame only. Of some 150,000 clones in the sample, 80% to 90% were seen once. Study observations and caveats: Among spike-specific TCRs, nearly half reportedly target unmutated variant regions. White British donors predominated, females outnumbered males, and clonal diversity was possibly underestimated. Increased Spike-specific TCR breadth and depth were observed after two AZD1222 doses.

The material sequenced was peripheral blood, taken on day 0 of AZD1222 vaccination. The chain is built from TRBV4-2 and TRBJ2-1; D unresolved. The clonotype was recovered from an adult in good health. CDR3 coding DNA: TGTGCCAGCAGCCAAGATAAGACAAACTACAATGAGCAGTTCTTC. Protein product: CASSQDKTNYNEQFF.